This T cell receptor beta chain emerged from a study of blood T cell repertoires in COVID-19. This CDR3 contains 18 residues. The junction had 10 bases not matched to a gene; V was cut back by 3 bases and J by 4 bases. Germline V CDR1 and CDR2: SGHRS, YFSETQ. Source study methods: Estimated nucleated cell counts came from reference gene primer amplification. The table came from immunoSEQ multiplex PCR; TCRdb's copy has only in-frame clones and leaves some out. The V and J calls and clone size are taken from that table; D and trimming were inferred from the DNA. Of 150,000 to 200,000 clones in the sample, about nine tenths were seen once.

Input material: peripheral blood. The chain links TRBV5-1 to TRBJ2-2, with 12 nucleotides matching TRBD2. The origin of this receptor is a woman aged 60 to 75 with COVID-19, enrolled during active disease. The chain's CDR3 is CASSWGLAGGPSTGELFF. CDR3 DNA sequence: TGCGCCAGCAGCTGGGGGCTAGCGGGAGGGCCAAGCACCGGGGAGCTGTTTTTT.